This TCR beta chain was captured in a study of CD8 T cells in Susac syndrome. Random hexamers served to reverse transcribe roughly 0.45 to 1 ug RNA. In TCRdb, the immunoSEQ multiplex PCR reads were re-called with MiXCR into one record per CDR3 protein. There are almost 450,000 distinct CDR3 sequences in the sample; 75% to 90% occur only once, and about 0.12% lies in the top ten. This clonotype was counted once. The germline gives CDR1 LNHDA, CDR2 SQIVND (reference sequence). V lost 3 bases, J lost 1 base, and 9 bases stayed unmatched. This CDR3 comprises 16 residues. CD8+ and CD4+ T cells were negatively isolated; TEMRA cells were FACS-enriched.

The chain combines TRBV19 with TRBJ2-7; the match to TRBD1 covers 7 bases. This receptor was taken from a human donor with multiple sclerosis. Sequencing was done on a sample of CD8+ T cells from PBMCs. The CDR3 bases are TGTGCCAGTAGTATGGTGAGGACAGGCGCGTCCTACGAGCAGTACTTC. It encodes CASSMVRTGASYEQYF.